This T cell receptor (beta chain) stems from a study of beta chain features in type 1 diabetes. Background on the study: Analysis included around 99,000,000 sorted cells drawn from all samples. Points from the study as a whole: Significant though moderate, a shortening of TCRB CDR3s appeared in all four CD4+ subsets of Type 1 diabetes patients.

Every donor provided one heparinised blood draw, which averaged around 110 mL. Purities in excess of 98% were seen in all sorted populations. Investigators reverse transcribed all isolated RNA, so they sequenced expressed TCRB transcripts. Here immunoSEQ multiplex PCR was the method, and the copy in TCRdb shows in-frame clones only, minus some. The table includes hundreds of thousands of clones, 15% to 19% detected once. As for this clone: The antigen is not known.

The source is a man younger than 35 in good health. The sequenced material came from naive CD4+ T cells from blood.

The CDR3 DNA reads as TGTGCCAGCAGCGGACAGGGTGGGCACTATGGCTACACCTTC. Amino acids: CASSGQGGHYGYTF. This rearrangement joins TRBV9 to TRBJ1-2; 7 nucleotides agree with TRBD1. The CDR3 extends over 14 amino acids. The V and J ends lost 3 bases and 3 bases, in that order; junction bases with no gene match: 5. Germline V lookup: CDR1 SGDLS, CDR2 YYNGEE. The variable domain in full, completed from reference TRBV9 and TRBJ1-2, reads DSGVTQTPKHLITATGQRVTLRCSPRSGDLSVYWYQQSLDQGLQFLIQYYNGEERAKGNILERFSAQQFPDLHSELNLSSLELGDSALYFCASSGQGGHYGYTFGSGTRLTVV.